Listed below are T cell receptor beta chains from one sample, sequenced in a study of cytomegalovirus exposure and HLA in healthy donors. Only in-frame clones appear in the TCRdb table, and some are missing; sequencing was by immunoSEQ multiplex PCR. The table records about 120,000 clones, just over 15% of them present only once. Specimen: PBMCs. These receptor sequences come from a woman aged 18-29 years in good health and CMV-seronegative. Both conserved end residues are part of each CDR3. Each record gives: clone size, D gene, J gene, V gene, CDR3 protein, CDR3 DNA. D genes are given only for firm matches. The size of a clone is reported for some rows only, either as once, few or many, or as a class for expanded clones.

.	.	TRBJ2-1	TRBV7-9	CASSPRGGLGHRSYNEQFF	TGTGCCAGCAGCCCCAGAGGAGGGCTGGGTCATCGCTCCTACAATGAGCAGTTCTTC
.	TRBD2	TRBJ2-1	TRBV27	CASSLGSLGTSGRFYEQFF	TGTGCCAGCAGTTTAGGATCTCTCGGGACTAGCGGGAGGTTCTATGAGCAGTTCTTC
.	TRBD2	TRBJ2-1	TRBV19	CASSIWARGTNEQFF	TGTGCCAGTAGTATTTGGGCGCGGGGGACCAATGAGCAGTTCTTC
.	TRBD1	TRBJ2-3	TRBV7-2	CASSFRDRGQGDTQYF	TGTGCCAGCAGCTTCCGGGACAGGGGGCAGGGAGATACGCAGTATTTT
.	.	TRBJ2-5	TRBV7-6	CASSLGGQGRETQYF	TGTGCCAGCAGCTTAGGGGGGCAGGGACGAGAGACCCAGTACTTC
few	TRBD2	TRBJ2-1	TRBV5-1	CASSLAGVGDEQFF	TGCGCCAGCAGCTTAGCGGGAGTCGGCGATGAGCAGTTCTTC
.	.	TRBJ2-7	TRBV2	CASTLGSYEQYF	TGTGCCAGCACTCTCGGTAGCTACGAGCAGTACTTC
.	TRBD1	TRBJ1-2	TRBV2	CASSEGTGYGYTF	TGTGCCAGCAGTGAAGGGACAGGTTATGGCTACACCTTC
.	TRBD1	TRBJ2-3	TRBV7-8	CASSPSGTETDTQYF	TGTGCCAGCAGCCCCTCCGGGACAGAAACAGATACGCAGTATTTT
.	TRBD2	TRBJ2-3	TRBV29-1	CSAPSGSPDTQYF	TGCAGCGCGCCTAGCGGGAGCCCAGATACGCAGTATTTT
few	.	TRBJ2-1	TRBV15	CATSRMGLPAYNEQFF	TGTGCCACCAGCAGAATGGGCTTGCCAGCCTACAATGAGCAGTTCTTC
few	TRBD2	TRBJ2-2	TRBV30	CAWKANSGDGGELFF	TGTGCCTGGAAGGCGAATAGCGGGGACGGCGGGGAGCTGTTTTTT
.	TRBD2	TRBJ2-3	TRBV11-1	CASSPPQGLDYSDTQYF	TGTGCCAGCAGCCCACCCCAGGGACTAGATTACTCCGATACGCAGTATTTT
.	TRBD2	TRBJ2-1	TRBV30	CATTLGSLAGAGEQFF	TGTGCCACCACCCTCGGGAGTCTAGCGGGAGCTGGTGAGCAGTTCTTC
few	TRBD2	TRBJ2-5	TRBV2	CASSGTSAQETQYF	TGTGCCAGCAGCGGGACTAGCGCGCAAGAGACCCAGTACTTC
few	TRBD1	TRBJ1-5	TRBV19	CASKPGQGNQPQHF	TGTGCCAGTAAACCAGGACAGGGCAATCAGCCCCAGCATTTT
few	.	TRBJ2-5	TRBV5-6	CASSLGGRGGTQYF	TGTGCCAGCAGCTTGGGGGGCCGGGGAGGGACCCAGTACTTC
.	TRBD1	TRBJ2-7	TRBV2	CASRTGTGVYEQYF	TGTGCCAGCAGAACCGGGACAGGGGTCTACGAGCAGTACTTC
.	TRBD1	TRBJ1-3	TRBV4-1	CASSPTGTGFGNTIYF	TGCGCCAGCAGCCCTACCGGGACAGGGTTTGGAAACACCATATATTTT
.	TRBD2	TRBJ2-5	TRBV4-2	CASSQSTSGKETQYF	TGTGCCAGCAGCCAAAGTACTAGCGGGAAAGAGACCCAGTACTTC
few	TRBD1	TRBJ1-1	TRBV5-5	CASSFGTGVGVNTEAFF	TGTGCCAGCAGCTTTGGGACAGGGGTTGGGGTGAACACTGAAGCTTTCTTT
few	TRBD1	TRBJ1-1	TRBV11-2	CASSSRDRGLDTEAFF	TGTGCCAGCAGCTCCCGGGACAGGGGGCTCGACACTGAAGCTTTCTTT
few	TRBD2	TRBJ2-3	TRBV4-1	CASSQDRLAGAGDTQYF	TGCGCCAGCAGCCAAGATCGGCTAGCGGGAGCTGGAGATACGCAGTATTTT
.	.	TRBJ1-5	TRBV30	CAWSATPGNQPQHF	TGTGCCTGGAGCGCGACACCCGGCAATCAGCCCCAGCATTTT
few	TRBD1	TRBJ2-7	TRBV10-3	CAIWDSRYEQYF	TGTGCCATCTGGGACAGTCGCTACGAGCAGTACTTC
once	TRBD2	TRBJ2-5	TRBV4-3	CASSQTLGTSGVQETQYF	TGCGCCAGCAGCCAAACACTCGGGACTAGCGGGGTCCAAGAGACCCAGTACTTC
.	TRBD1	TRBJ2-3	TRBV2	CASSDLGGQGLDTQYF	TGTGCCAGCAGTGACCTTGGGGGACAGGGGTTGGATACGCAGTATTTT
.	TRBD2	TRBJ2-1	TRBV6-1	CASSAGTSGGNEQFF	TGTGCCAGCAGTGCCGGGACTAGCGGGGGCAATGAGCAGTTCTTC
.	.	TRBJ1-1	TRBV19	CASSVRGTEAFF	TGTGCCAGTAGTGTAAGGGGTACTGAAGCTTTCTTT
.	.	TRBJ1-2	TRBV9	CASSAWESGYTF	TGTGCCAGCAGCGCCTGGGAGAGTGGCTACACCTTC
few	TRBD1	TRBJ1-1	TRBV5-5	CASSGDRGLDTEAFF	TGTGCCAGCAGCGGGGACAGGGGGCTTGACACTGAAGCTTTCTTT
.	.	TRBJ2-1	TRBV10-1	CASSRAGNDEQFF	TGCGCCAGCAGTCGGGCAGGGAATGATGAGCAGTTCTTC
.	TRBD2	TRBJ2-1	TRBV4-1	CASSQETSGRSGEQFF	TGCGCCAGCAGCCAAGAGACTAGCGGGCGGTCCGGTGAGCAGTTCTTC
few	TRBD2	TRBJ2-3	TRBV29-1	CSSDLAGGTQYF	TGCAGCTCGGACCTCGCCGGGGGGACGCAGTATTTT
few	TRBD2	TRBJ2-3	TRBV5-1	CASSLELAGEAQYF	TGCGCCAGCAGCTTGGAACTAGCGGGAGAGGCGCAGTATTTT
.	TRBD1	TRBJ2-2	TRBV25-1	CASVGTENTGELFF	TGTGCCAGCGTCGGGACAGAGAACACCGGGGAGCTGTTTTTT
.	.	TRBJ2-2	TRBV6-1	CASRVPGTGELFF	TGTGCCAGCAGGGTACCGGGAACCGGGGAGCTGTTTTTT
few	.	TRBJ1-1	TRBV2	CASSRTGMNTEAFF	TGTGCCAGCAGCCGTACAGGGATGAACACTGAAGCTTTCTTT
few	TRBD2	TRBJ2-3	TRBV27	CASSFLGLAGGYTDTQYF	TGTGCCAGCAGTTTTTTGGGACTAGCGGGGGGGTACACAGATACGCAGTATTTT
.	.	TRBJ1-3	TRBV10-3	CAIREYSSGNTIYF	TGTGCCATCAGGGAGTATAGCTCTGGAAACACCATATATTTT
few	.	TRBJ2-2	TRBV11-2	CASSLVPGMLGELFF	TGTGCCAGCAGCTTAGTTCCAGGGATGCTCGGGGAGCTGTTTTTT
once	TRBD2	TRBJ2-7	TRBV4-1	CASSQREHAYEQYF	TGCGCCAGCAGCCAGCGGGAGCATGCCTACGAGCAGTACTTC
few	.	TRBJ1-3	TRBV30	CAWSVKGNTIYF	TGTGCCTGGAGCGTAAAAGGAAACACCATATATTTT
.	.	TRBJ2-7	TRBV25-1	CASSEVSSYEQYF	TGTGCCAGCAGTGAAGTTAGCTCCTACGAGCAGTACTTC
few	TRBD2	TRBJ2-1	TRBV28	CASSLSAGVHNEQFF	TGTGCCAGCAGTTTATCGGCGGGAGTCCACAATGAGCAGTTCTTC
few	.	TRBJ1-3	TRBV7-6	CASSPLAGNTIYF	TGTGCCAGCAGCCCCTTAGCCGGAAACACCATATATTTT
.	TRBD2	TRBJ2-7	TRBV2	CASRLAATYEQYF	TGTGCCAGTCGACTAGCGGCTACCTACGAGCAGTACTTC
.	TRBD2	TRBJ2-7	TRBV28	CASSPGTSDSYEQYF	TGTGCCAGCAGTCCCGGGACTAGCGATTCCTACGAGCAGTACTTC
few	TRBD2	TRBJ2-3	TRBV5-1	CASSFLAGGSDTQYF	TGCGCCAGCAGCTTTTTAGCGGGAGGTTCAGATACGCAGTATTTT
few	.	TRBJ2-5	TRBV4-1	CASSQAGETQYF	TGCGCCAGCAGCCAAGCGGGAGAGACCCAGTACTTC
.	.	TRBJ1-1	TRBV6-6	CASSYLRAGTEAFF	TGTGCCAGCAGTTACCTCCGGGCGGGCACTGAAGCTTTCTTT
few	.	TRBJ2-2	TRBV30	CAWSPRTLRTGELFF	TGTGCCTGGAGTCCCCGGACACTGAGAACCGGGGAGCTGTTTTTT
few	TRBD1	TRBJ1-3	TRBV28	CASSSTGAGNTIYF	TGTGCCAGCAGTTCGACAGGGGCTGGAAACACCATATATTTT
.	TRBD2	TRBJ2-1	TRBV4-1	CASSPLERGSFNEQFF	TGCGCCAGCAGCCCCTTGGAGCGGGGGTCTTTCAATGAGCAGTTCTTC
.	.	TRBJ2-7	TRBV30	CAWMTRDKSSYEQYF	TGTGCCTGGATGACCCGGGACAAGAGCTCCTACGAGCAGTACTTC
few	TRBD1	TRBJ1-2	TRBV13	CASSSGTGGNYGYTF	TGTGCCAGCAGCTCCGGGACAGGGGGGAACTATGGCTACACCTTC
.	TRBD2	TRBJ2-1	TRBV7-6	CASSLGAGVYNEQFF	TGTGCCAGCAGCTTAGGAGCGGGAGTCTACAATGAGCAGTTCTTC
.	TRBD1	TRBJ2-1	TRBV5-1	CASSLATTGGYNEQFF	TGCGCCAGCAGCTTGGCCACGACAGGGGGCTATAATGAGCAGTTCTTC
.	.	TRBJ2-7	TRBV5-1	CASSLEAAGDHEQYF	TGCGCCAGCAGCTTGGAGGCGGCAGGGGATCACGAGCAGTACTTC